The clone carrying this T cell receptor beta chain was recorded many times. What it binds is not known. These data originate in a study of T cells in Graves' hyperthyroidism and ophthalmopathy. The study, taken as a whole, reports: Onset of ophthalmopathy came a median around 6.2 months after the model predicted it.

CDR3 length equals 13 residues. In germline, CDR1 is SGHRS, CDR2 YFSETQ. The V and J ends lost 0 bases and 8 bases respectively, with 11 bases between them. RNA transcripts were the template for amplifying TCR beta CDR3 regions. First-round RT-PCR targeting the TCR CDR3 was performed with the HTBI primer set. TCRdb reprocessed the multiplex PCR reads via MiXCR and lists one record per CDR3 protein. Altogether 300,000 to 350,000 distinct CDR3 sequences are present, about a sixth being singletons, with the ten largest covering 15% to 19%. Material: blood. This chain uses TRBV5-1 with TRBJ1-1; unclear D gene. This clonotype was sampled from a woman in her thirties or forties with Graves' ophthalmopathy. The CDR3 DNA is TGCGCCAGCAGCTTGGCGGGAGATATGGAAGCTTTCTTT. Translation: CASSLAGDMEAFF.